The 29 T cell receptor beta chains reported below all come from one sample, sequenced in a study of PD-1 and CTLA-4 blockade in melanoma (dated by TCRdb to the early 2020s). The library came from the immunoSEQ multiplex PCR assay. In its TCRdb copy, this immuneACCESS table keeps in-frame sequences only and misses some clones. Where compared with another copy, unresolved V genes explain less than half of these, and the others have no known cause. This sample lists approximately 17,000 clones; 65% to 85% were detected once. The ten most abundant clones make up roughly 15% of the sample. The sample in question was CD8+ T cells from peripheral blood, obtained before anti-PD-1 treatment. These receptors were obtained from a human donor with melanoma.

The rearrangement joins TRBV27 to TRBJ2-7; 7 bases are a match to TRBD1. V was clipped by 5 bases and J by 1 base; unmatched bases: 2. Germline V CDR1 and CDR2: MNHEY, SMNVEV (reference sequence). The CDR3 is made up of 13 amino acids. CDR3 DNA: TGTGCCAGCAGTCTGGGACAGTCCTACGAGCAGTACTTC. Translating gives CASSLGQSYEQYF.

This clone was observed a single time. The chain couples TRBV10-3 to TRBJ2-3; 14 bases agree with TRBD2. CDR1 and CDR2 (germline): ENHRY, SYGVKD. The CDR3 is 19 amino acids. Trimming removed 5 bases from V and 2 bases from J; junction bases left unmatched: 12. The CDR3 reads CAISQTGGLAGVPTDTQYF. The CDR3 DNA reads TGTGCCATCAGTCAAACGGGGGGACTAGCGGGGGTTCCCACAGATACGCAGTATTTT.

The CDR3 loop is CASSPAPKFYEQYF. CDR3 nucleotide sequence: TGTGCCAGCAGCCCCGCCCCGAAGTTCTACGAGCAGTACTTC. The V call is TRBV11-3, the J call TRBJ2-7; D not resolved. CDR1 is SGHNT, CDR2 YENEEA, per germline. The CDR3 length is 14 residues. The germline V and J ends were trimmed by 5 bases and 3 bases, with 14 bases remaining between them.

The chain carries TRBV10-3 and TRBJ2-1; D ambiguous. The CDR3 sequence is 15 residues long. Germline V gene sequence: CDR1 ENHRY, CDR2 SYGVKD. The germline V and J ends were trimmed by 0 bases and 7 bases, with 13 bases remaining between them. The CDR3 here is CAISESSETSNEQFF. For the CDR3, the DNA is TGTGCCATCAGTGAGTCTTCAGAAACGTCGAATGAGCAGTTCTTC.

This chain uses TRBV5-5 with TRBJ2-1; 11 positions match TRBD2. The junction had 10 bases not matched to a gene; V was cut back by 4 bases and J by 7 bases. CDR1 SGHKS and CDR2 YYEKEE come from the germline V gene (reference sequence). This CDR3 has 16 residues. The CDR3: CASSLRRVAGGNEQFF. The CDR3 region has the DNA TGTGCCAGCAGCCTCCGCCGGGTAGCGGGAGGGAATGAGCAGTTCTTC.

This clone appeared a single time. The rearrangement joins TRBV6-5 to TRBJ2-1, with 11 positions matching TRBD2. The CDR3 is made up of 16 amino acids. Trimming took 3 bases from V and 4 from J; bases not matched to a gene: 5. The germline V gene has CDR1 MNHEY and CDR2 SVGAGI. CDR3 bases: TGTGCCAGCAGTTATTTAGCGGGGGGGAATTACAATGAGCAGTTCTTC. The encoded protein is CASSYLAGGNYNEQFF.

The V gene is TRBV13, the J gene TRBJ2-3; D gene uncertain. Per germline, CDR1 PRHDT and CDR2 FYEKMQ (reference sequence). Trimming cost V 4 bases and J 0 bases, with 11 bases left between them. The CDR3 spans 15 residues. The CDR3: CASSSDLASTDTQYF. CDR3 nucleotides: TGTGCCAGCAGCTCCGACTTAGCTAGCACAGATACGCAGTATTTT.

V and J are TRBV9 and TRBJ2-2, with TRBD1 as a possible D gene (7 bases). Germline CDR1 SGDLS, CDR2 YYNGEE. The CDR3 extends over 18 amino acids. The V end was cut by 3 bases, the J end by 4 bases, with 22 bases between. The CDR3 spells CASSASALPGQSTGELFF. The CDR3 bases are TGTGCCAGCAGCGCTAGCGCATTACCGGGACAGAGCACCGGGGAGCTGTTTTTT.

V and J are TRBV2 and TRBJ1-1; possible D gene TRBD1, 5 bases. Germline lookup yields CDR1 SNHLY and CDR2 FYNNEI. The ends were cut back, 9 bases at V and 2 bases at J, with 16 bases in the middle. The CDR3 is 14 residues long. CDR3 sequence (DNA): TGTGCCAGGACGAGGTCGGGGGACAACACTGAAGCTTTCTTT. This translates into CARTRSGDNTEAFF.

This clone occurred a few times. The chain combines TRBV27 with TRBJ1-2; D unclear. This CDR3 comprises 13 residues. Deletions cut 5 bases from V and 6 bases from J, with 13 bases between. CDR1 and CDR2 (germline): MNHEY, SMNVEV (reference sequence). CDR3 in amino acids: CASSLGEKDGYTF. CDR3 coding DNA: TGTGCCAGCAGTCTAGGTGAAAAGGATGGCTACACCTTC.

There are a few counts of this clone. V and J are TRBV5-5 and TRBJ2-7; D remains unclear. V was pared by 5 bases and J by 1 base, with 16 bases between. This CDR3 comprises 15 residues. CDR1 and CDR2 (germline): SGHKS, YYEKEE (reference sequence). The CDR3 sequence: CASRSWASPSYEQYF. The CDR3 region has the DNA TGTGCCAGCAGATCCTGGGCCAGCCCTTCCTACGAGCAGTACTTC.

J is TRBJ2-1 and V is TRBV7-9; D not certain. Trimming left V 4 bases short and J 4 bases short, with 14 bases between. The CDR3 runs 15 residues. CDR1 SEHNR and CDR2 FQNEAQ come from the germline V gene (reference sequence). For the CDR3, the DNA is TGTGCCAGCAGCTCCGTCCAGCTTAGTTACAATGAGCAGTTCTTC. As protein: CASSSVQLSYNEQFF.

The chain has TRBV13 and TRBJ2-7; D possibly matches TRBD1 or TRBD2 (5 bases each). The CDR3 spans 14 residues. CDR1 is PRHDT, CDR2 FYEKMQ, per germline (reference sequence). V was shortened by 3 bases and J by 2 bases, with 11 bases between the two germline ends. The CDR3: CASSLGRVTYEQYF. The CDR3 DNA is TGTGCCAGCAGCTTGGGACGGGTAACCTACGAGCAGTACTTC.

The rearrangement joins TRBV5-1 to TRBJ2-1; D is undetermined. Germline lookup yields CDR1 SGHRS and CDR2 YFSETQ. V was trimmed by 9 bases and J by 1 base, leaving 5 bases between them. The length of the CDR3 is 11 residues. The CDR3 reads CATTSYNEQFF. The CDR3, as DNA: TGCGCCACCACTTCCTACAATGAGCAGTTCTTC.

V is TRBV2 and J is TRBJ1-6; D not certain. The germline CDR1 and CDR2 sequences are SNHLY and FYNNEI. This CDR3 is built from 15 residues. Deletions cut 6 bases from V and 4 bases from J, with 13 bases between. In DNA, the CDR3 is TGTGCCAGCAGAGAATCCGGCCTGTATAATTCACCCCTCCACTTT. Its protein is CASRESGLYNSPLHF.

CDR3: CASSLAVGGLNTEAFF. Here the CDR3 DNA reads TGTGCCAGCAGCTTAGCAGTTGGGGGACTGAACACTGAAGCTTTCTTT. The genes are TRBV11-2 and TRBJ1-1; a weak D match, TRBD1 (5 bases). Trimming cost V 1 base and J 0 bases, with 12 bases left between them. The CDR3 length is 16 residues. From germline, CDR1 is SGHAT and CDR2 FQNNGV.

The DNA of the CDR3 is TGTGCCAGCAGCAAGCGGACAGGGGGGGACCATAATTCACCCCTCCACTTT. This sequence encodes CASSKRTGGDHNSPLHF. The V gene is TRBV7-6, the J gene TRBJ1-6, with 10 bases lining up with TRBD1. CDR1 is SGHVS and CDR2 is FNYEAQ in the germline V gene. There are 17 residues in the CDR3. Trimming at V came to 5 bases and at J to 5 bases, leaving 9 bases not matched to a gene.

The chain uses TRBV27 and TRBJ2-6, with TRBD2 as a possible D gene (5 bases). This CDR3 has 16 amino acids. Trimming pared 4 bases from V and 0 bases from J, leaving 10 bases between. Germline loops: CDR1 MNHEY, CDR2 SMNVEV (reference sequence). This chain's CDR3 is CASSSRGPSGANVLTF. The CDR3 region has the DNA TGTGCCAGCAGTTCAAGAGGGCCCTCTGGGGCCAACGTCCTGACTTTC.

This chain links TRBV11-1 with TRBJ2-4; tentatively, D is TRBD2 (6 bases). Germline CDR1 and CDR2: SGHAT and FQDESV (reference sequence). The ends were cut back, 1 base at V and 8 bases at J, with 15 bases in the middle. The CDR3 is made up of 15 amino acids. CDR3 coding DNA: TGTGCCAGCAGCTTAGTAGGGGCAGGCGGGGACATTCAGTACTTC. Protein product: CASSLVGAGGDIQYF.

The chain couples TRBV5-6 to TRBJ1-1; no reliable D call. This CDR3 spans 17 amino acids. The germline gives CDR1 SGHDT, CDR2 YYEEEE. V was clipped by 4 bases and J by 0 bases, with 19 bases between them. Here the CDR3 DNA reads TGTGCCAGCAGCCCCCTTTTGTCGGCCTATTTGAACACTGAAGCTTTCTTT. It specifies CASSPLLSAYLNTEAFF.

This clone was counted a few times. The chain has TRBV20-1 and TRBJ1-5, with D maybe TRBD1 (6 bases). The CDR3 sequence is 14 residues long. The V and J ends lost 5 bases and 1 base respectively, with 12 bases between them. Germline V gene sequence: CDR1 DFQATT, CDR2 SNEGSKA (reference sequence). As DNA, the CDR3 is TGCAGTGCTGGTGACGACAGGAGCAATCAGCCCCAGCATTTT. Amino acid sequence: CSAGDDRSNQPQHF.

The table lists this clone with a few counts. For the CDR3, the DNA is TGTGCCAGCAGTTTGGCAGGGGGCGCGATGAACACTGAAGCTTTCTTT. It specifies CASSLAGGAMNTEAFF. V and J are TRBV27 and TRBJ1-1; 8 positions match TRBD1. V dropped 3 bases and J dropped 0; count of bases not matched to a gene: 6. The CDR3 has 16 amino acids. CDR1 is MNHEY and CDR2 is SMNVEV in the germline V gene (reference sequence).

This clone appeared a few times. The CDR3 spells CASSIGTGNSPLHF. The CDR3 nucleotides read TGTGCCAGCAGCATTGGGACAGGAAATTCACCCCTCCACTTT. The chain links TRBV9 to TRBJ1-6, with TRBD1 matching 8 bases. The CDR3 runs 14 residues. In germline, CDR1 is SGDLS, CDR2 YYNGEE. The V gene end was trimmed by 4 bases and the J gene end by 7 bases; junction bases not matched to a gene: 4. The variable domain in full, with the rest retrieved from reference TRBV9 and TRBJ1-6, is DSGVTQTPKHLITATGQRVTLRCSPRSGDLSVYWYQQSLDQGLQFLIQYYNGEERAKGNILERFSAQQFPDLHSELNLSSLELGDSALYFCASSIGTGNSPLHFGNGTRLTVT.

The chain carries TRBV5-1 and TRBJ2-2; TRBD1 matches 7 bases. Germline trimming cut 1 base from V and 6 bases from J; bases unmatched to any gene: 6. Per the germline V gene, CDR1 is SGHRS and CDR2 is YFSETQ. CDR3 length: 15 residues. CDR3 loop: CASSLTGELAGELFF. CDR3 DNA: TGCGCCAGCAGCTTGACAGGGGAGCTTGCCGGGGAGCTGTTTTTT.

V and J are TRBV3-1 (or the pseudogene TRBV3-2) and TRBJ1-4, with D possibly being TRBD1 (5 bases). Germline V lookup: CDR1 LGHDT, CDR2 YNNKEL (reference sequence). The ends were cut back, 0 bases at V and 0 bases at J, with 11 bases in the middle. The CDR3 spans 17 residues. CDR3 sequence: CASSQDRLGATNEKLFF. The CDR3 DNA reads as TGTGCCAGCAGCCAAGATCGATTGGGGGCAACTAATGAAAAACTGTTTTTT.

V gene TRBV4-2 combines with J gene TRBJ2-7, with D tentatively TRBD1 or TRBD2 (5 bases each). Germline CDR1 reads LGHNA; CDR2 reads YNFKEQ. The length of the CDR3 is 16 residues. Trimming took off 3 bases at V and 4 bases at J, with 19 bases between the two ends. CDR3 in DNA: TGTGCCAGCAGCCATGCATCCGGGGCCGGATTATACGAGCAGTACTTC. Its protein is CASSHASGAGLYEQYF.

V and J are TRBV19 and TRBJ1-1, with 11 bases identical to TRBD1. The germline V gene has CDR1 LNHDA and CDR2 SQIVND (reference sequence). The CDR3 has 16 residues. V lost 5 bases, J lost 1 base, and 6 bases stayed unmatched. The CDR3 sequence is CASSPRDRGENTEAFF. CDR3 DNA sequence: TGTGCCAGTAGTCCCCGGGACAGGGGGGAGAACACTGAAGCTTTCTTT.

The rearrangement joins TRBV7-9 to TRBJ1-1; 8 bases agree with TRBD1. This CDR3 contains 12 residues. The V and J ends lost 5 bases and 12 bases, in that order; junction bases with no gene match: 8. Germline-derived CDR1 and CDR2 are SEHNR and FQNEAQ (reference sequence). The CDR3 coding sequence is TGTGCCAGCAGCCGGGACAGGTACATCACTTTCTTT. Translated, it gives CASSRDRYITFF.

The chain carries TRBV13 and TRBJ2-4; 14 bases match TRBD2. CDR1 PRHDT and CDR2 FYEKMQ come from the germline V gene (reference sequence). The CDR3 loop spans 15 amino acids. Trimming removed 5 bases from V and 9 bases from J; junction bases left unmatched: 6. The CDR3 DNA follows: TGTGCCAGCAGCCAGGGACTAGCGGGAGAGGGCATTCAGTACTTC. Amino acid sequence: CASSQGLAGEGIQYF. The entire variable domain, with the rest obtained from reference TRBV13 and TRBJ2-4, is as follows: AAGVIQSPRHLIKEKRETATLKCYPIPRHDTVYWYQQGPGQDPQFLISFYEKMQSDKGSIPDRFSAQQFSDYHSELNMSSLELGDSALYFCASSQGLAGEGIQYFGAGTRLSVL.